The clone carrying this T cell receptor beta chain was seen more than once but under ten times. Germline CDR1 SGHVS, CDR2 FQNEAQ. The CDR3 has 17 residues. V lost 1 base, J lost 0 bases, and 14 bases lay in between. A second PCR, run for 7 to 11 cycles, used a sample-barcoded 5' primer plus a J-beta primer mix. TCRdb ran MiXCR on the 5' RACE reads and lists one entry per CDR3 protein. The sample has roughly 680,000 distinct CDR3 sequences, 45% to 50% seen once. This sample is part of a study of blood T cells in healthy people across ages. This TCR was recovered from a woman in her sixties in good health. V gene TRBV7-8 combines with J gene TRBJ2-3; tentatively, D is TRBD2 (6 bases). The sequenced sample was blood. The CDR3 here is CASSLGVSGYSTDTQYF. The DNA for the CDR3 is TGTGCCAGCAGCTTAGGAGTTAGCGGCTATAGCACAGATACGCAGTATTTT.